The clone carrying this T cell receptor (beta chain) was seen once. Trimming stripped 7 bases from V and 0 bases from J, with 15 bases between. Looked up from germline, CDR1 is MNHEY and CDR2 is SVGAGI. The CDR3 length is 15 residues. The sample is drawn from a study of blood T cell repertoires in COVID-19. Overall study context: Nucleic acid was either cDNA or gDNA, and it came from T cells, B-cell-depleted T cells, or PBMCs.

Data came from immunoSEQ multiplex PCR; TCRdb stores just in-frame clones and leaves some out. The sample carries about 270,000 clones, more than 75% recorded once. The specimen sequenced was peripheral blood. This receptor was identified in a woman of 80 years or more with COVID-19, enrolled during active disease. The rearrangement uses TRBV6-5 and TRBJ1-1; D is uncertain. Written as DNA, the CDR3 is TGTGCCAGCACCCCCCAGTCATCCTTGAACACTGAAGCTTTCTTT. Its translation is CASTPQSSLNTEAFF.